The present T cell receptor (beta chain) was sequenced within a study of identical twins. This clonotype was observed at least ten times. What it binds is unknown. The germline gives CDR1 MDHEN, CDR2 SYDVKM. The CDR3 runs to 15 residues. V lost 4 bases to trimming and J lost 3 bases, with 15 bases between them. Broader study findings: Among monozygotic twins, out-of-frame TCR alpha sharing exceeded what models predicted.

TCRdb re-derived calls from the 5' RACE reads in MiXCR, one entry per CDR3 protein. The sample has 700,000 or so distinct CDR3 sequences, over 8.5% seen once. The sample also formed part of further work on yellow fever vaccine responses in identical twins.

This chain links TRBV28 with TRBJ1-2, with a weak D call TRBD1 (5 bases). The TCR was taken from a woman aged 18 to 35 in good health. Sequencing was done on a sample of PBMCs. The CDR3 DNA follows: TGTGCCAGCAGTTCCTTGGGCGGGGGGGACTATGGCTACACCTTC. It specifies CASSSLGGGDYGYTF.